The rows below give T cell receptor beta chains drawn from one sample of a study of beta chain features in type 1 diabetes. Only in-frame clones appear in the TCRdb table, and some are missing; sequencing was by immunoSEQ multiplex PCR. The sample holds 400,000 to 550,000 clones, roughly 11% seen once. Sequencing input: naive CD4+ T cells from blood. The receptor set was obtained from a woman between 18 and 30 years old in good health. The CDR3 runs from the conserved cysteine through the conserved F or W. D genes are given only for firm matches. Size values are once, few and many counts, or a class for expanded clones, and some rows have none.

size,D,V,J,CDR3,DNA
NA,TRBD1,TRBV7-2,TRBJ2-3,CASNQQGAIPDTQYF,TGTGCCAGCAACCAACAGGGGGCGATACCCGATACGCAGTATTTT
few,NA,TRBV7-2,TRBJ2-5,CASGTYVQETQYF,TGTGCCAGTGGGACATATGTCCAAGAGACCCAGTACTTC
NA,NA,TRBV18,TRBJ2-7,CASSPGTGSAYEQYF,TGTGCCAGCTCACCCGGGACCGGTTCGGCCTACGAGCAGTACTTC
NA,TRBD2,TRBV4-3,TRBJ2-7,CASSQAASGNYEQYF,TGCGCCAGCAGCCAAGCTGCTAGCGGGAACTACGAGCAGTACTTC
NA,NA,TRBV29-1,TRBJ1-4,CSVDAGMLFF,TGCAGCGTTGATGCGGGGATGCTGTTTTTT
NA,TRBD1,TRBV5-1,TRBJ2-5,CASSFGTGEETQYF,TGCGCCAGCAGCTTCGGGACAGGGGAGGAGACCCAGTACTTC
NA,NA,TRBV2,TRBJ2-1,CASSDVYNEQFF,TGTGCCAGCAGTGATGTGTACAATGAGCAGTTCTTC
NA,NA,TRBV18,TRBJ2-5,CASSPVTRRETQYF,TGTGCCAGCTCACCAGTCACCCGGCGAGAGACCCAGTACTTC
NA,NA,TRBV28,TRBJ2-3,CASAFYGTDTQYF,TGTGCCAGCGCGTTTTACGGCACAGATACGCAGTATTTT
NA,TRBD2,TRBV25-1,TRBJ2-2,CASRPPSGNTGELFF,TGTGCCAGCAGGCCGCCTAGCGGGAACACCGGGGAGCTGTTTTTT
NA,TRBD1,TRBV7-9,TRBJ1-1,CASSPPGQETEAFF,TGTGCCAGCAGCCCACCGGGACAGGAAACTGAAGCTTTCTTT
NA,TRBD1,TRBV19,TRBJ2-3,CASSTGAWGTDTQYF,TGTGCCAGTAGCACAGGGGCCTGGGGCACAGATACGCAGTATTTT
NA,TRBD2,TRBV7-8,TRBJ2-3,CASSASGTFTDTQYF,TGTGCCAGCAGCGCTAGCGGTACCTTCACAGATACGCAGTATTTT
few,NA,TRBV19,TRBJ1-5,CASSAFGTIFANQPQHF,TGTGCCAGTAGTGCTTTCGGGACAATATTTGCCAATCAGCCCCAGCATTTT
few,NA,TRBV6-5,TRBJ2-6,CASSLRTLQANVLTF,TGTGCCAGCAGCCTACGCACGCTGCAGGCCAACGTCCTGACTTTC
few,NA,TRBV9,TRBJ1-2,CASSARGRTKYGYTF,TGTGCCAGCAGCGCGAGGGGACGGACGAAGTATGGCTACACCTTC
NA,NA,TRBV18,TRBJ1-5,CASSPGSNSNQPQHF,TGTGCCAGCTCACCTGGTTCTAATAGCAATCAGCCCCAGCATTTT
few,NA,TRBV15,TRBJ2-1,CATSRVRVNEQFF,TGTGCCACCAGCAGAGTCAGGGTCAATGAGCAGTTCTTC
NA,TRBD1,TRBV29-1,TRBJ1-1,CSVEGLGQGRTEAFF,TGCAGCGTTGAAGGTTTGGGACAGGGGCGAACTGAAGCTTTCTTT
few,TRBD2,TRBV27,TRBJ2-2,CASSLGLRRELFF,TGTGCCAGCAGTTTGGGACTACGCCGGGAGCTGTTTTTT
NA,TRBD2,TRBV6-6,TRBJ2-4,CATMGGTETKNIQYF,TGTGCCACCATGGGAGGGACGGAGACCAAAAACATTCAGTACTTC
NA,NA,TRBV27,TRBJ2-3,CASSSWGSTDTQYF,TGTGCCAGCAGCTCTTGGGGGAGCACAGATACGCAGTATTTT
NA,NA,TRBV5-1,TRBJ2-3,CASSLEVETDTQYF,TGCGCCAGCAGCTTGGAAGTCGAGACAGATACGCAGTATTTT
NA,TRBD2,TRBV6-5,TRBJ2-1,CASSLAGVPYNEQFF,TGTGCCAGCAGTCTAGCGGGAGTGCCCTACAATGAGCAGTTCTTC